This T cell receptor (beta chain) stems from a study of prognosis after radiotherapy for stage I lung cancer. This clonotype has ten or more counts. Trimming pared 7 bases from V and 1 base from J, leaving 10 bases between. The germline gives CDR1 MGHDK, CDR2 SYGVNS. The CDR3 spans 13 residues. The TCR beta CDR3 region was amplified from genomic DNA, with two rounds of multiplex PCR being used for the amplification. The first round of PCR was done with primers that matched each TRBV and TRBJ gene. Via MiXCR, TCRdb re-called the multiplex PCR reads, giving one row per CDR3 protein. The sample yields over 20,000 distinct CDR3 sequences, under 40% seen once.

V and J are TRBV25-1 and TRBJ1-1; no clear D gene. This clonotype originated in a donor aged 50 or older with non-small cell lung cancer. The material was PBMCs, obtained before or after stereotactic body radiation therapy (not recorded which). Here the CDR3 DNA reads TGTGCCAGCACGGACCGATCGAACACTGAAGCTTTCTTT. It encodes CASTDRSNTEAFF.